This T cell receptor beta chain is drawn from a study of metastatic and nonmetastatic thyroid tumors. Study as a whole: Peripheral blood and tumor or nodule samples from malignant and benign thyroid patients were compared.

Per the original data handling: To classify distant metastasis in papillary thyroid cancer, a model was built from CDR3 differences across clinicopathological groups. TCRdb reassembled clones from the PCR reads with MiXCR. The V and J calls follow TCRdb's processing rather than the paper's. The sample has approximately 35,000 clones, under 14% seen once; the top ten hold approximately 16%. Prior to thyroid surgery, none of the patients had received any treatment. CDR1 MNHEY and CDR2 SMNVEV come from the germline V gene (reference sequence). V trimming: 3 bases; J trimming: 5 bases; junction bases outside the gene matches: 6. This CDR3 contains 14 residues.

V and J are TRBV27 and TRBJ2-7; 8 bases align to TRBD1. This sequence was found in a female donor with papillary thyroid cancer or a benign thyroid nodule (not recorded which). Some clones in this sample may be carry-over from other donors' samples. Sequencing input: blood. CDR3 residues: CASSFWQGANEQYF. The CDR3 region has the DNA TGTGCCAGCAGTTTCTGGCAGGGGGCCAACGAGCAGTACTTC.